Below, 21 T cell receptor beta chains from the same sample are listed, as sequenced in a study of control samples from healthy donors and cancer patients (dated by TCRdb to about 2020). Receptor amplification or capture employed the immunoSEQ multiplex PCR assay. In TCRdb, the immuneACCESS table is reduced to in-frame sequences with V and J assigned. These tables do not hold every clone; where another copy was compared, an unresolved V gene accounts for under half, and the others remain unexplained. The sample table lists around 100,000 clones, about nine tenths of them with a count of one. Over 3% of the sample rests with the top ten. Sequencing used blood. The receptors here all came from a woman younger than 35 in good health.

There are a few counts of this clone. The genes are TRBV9 and TRBJ1-5; D perhaps matches TRBD1 (5 bases). The CDR3 extends over 15 amino acids. Germline lookup yields CDR1 SGDLS and CDR2 YYNGEE. Trimming pared 0 bases from V and 0 bases from J, leaving 7 bases between. CDR3 nucleotides: TGTGCCAGCAGCGTAGATGGGGGTAGCAATCAGCCCCAGCATTTT. Encoded protein: CASSVDGGSNQPQHF.

The gene calls are TRBV2 and TRBJ1-5, with 10 bases aligning to TRBD1. The trim removed 1 base at V and 3 bases at J, leaving 9 bases unmatched. CDR1 is SNHLY and CDR2 is FYNNEI in the germline V gene. CDR3 size: 18 residues. The DNA of the CDR3 is TGTGCCAGCAGTGAAGGGAGACAGGGGGCCCTGAACAATCAGCCCCAGCATTTT. This translates into CASSEGRQGALNNQPQHF.

The chain carries TRBV19 and TRBJ1-5; 7 bases are shared with TRBD1. This CDR3 comprises 14 residues. The junction had 7 bases not matched to a gene; V was cut back by 6 bases and J by 5 bases. CDR1 LNHDA and CDR2 SQIVND come from the germline V gene (reference sequence). The CDR3 spells CASREDRWDQPQHF. Here the CDR3 DNA reads TGTGCCAGTAGGGAGGACAGGTGGGATCAGCCCCAGCATTTT.

This chain joins TRBV6-5 and TRBJ1-2; maybe TRBD1 (6 bases). V was shortened by 6 bases and J by 4 bases, with 15 bases between the two germline ends. From germline, CDR1 is MNHEY and CDR2 SVGAGI. The CDR3 sequence is 14 residues long. The CDR3 DNA sequence: TGTGCCAGCAGGGGAGGGGGGGCCGGCTATGGCTACACCTTC. Amino acid sequence: CASRGGGAGYGYTF.

This clone has just one count. J is TRBJ1-2 and V is TRBV9, with 9 bases identical to TRBD1. This CDR3 is built from 18 residues. Germline V lookup: CDR1 SGDLS, CDR2 YYNGEE. With 2 bases clipped from V and 6 bases from J, the junction kept 17 bases outside the gene matches. CDR3 nucleotides: TGTGCCAGCAGCGTCGAGGGAGGTTGGACAGGGGAGCAGGATGGCTACACCTTC. It yields the protein CASSVEGGWTGEQDGYTF.

The chain carries TRBV12-5 and TRBJ1-2; D gene ambiguous. Germline loops: CDR1 LGHNT, CDR2 FRNRAP. Between the trimmed V and J ends, which lost 1 base and 6 bases, there was a span of 15 bases. CDR3 length: 15 residues. Here the CDR3 reads CASGLAPTGLDGYTF. The CDR3 DNA sequence: TGTGCTAGTGGTTTGGCTCCGACGGGTCTAGATGGCTACACCTTC.

The V gene is TRBV13, the J gene TRBJ2-5; 9 bases map to TRBD2. Unmatched junction bases numbered 9, after V lost 4 bases and J lost 0 bases. The CDR3 is made up of 17 amino acids. The germline CDR1 and CDR2 sequences are PRHDT and FYEKMQ (reference sequence). The CDR3 loop is CASSCSSSGDYQETQYF. The CDR3 DNA is TGTGCCAGCAGCTGTAGTTCTAGCGGGGATTACCAAGAGACCCAGTACTTC. Combining the CDR3 with reference TRBV13 and TRBJ2-5 gives the whole variable domain AAGVIQSPRHLIKEKRETATLKCYPIPRHDTVYWYQQGPGQDPQFLISFYEKMQSDKGSIPDRFSAQQFSDYHSELNMSSLELGDSALYFCASSCSSSGDYQETQYFGPGTRLLVL.

The gene calls are TRBV9 and TRBJ2-7; possibly TRBD1 for D (7 bases). The germline V and J ends were trimmed by 2 bases and 5 bases, with 14 bases remaining between them. This CDR3 has 14 amino acids. CDR1 is SGDLS and CDR2 is YYNGEE in the germline V gene. The CDR3 here is CASSVTPRGDEQYF. CDR3 nucleotide sequence: TGTGCCAGCAGCGTCACTCCCAGGGGGGACGAGCAGTACTTC. Full variable domain (rest looked up from reference TRBV9 and TRBJ2-7): DSGVTQTPKHLITATGQRVTLRCSPRSGDLSVYWYQQSLDQGLQFLIQYYNGEERAKGNILERFSAQQFPDLHSELNLSSLELGDSALYFCASSVTPRGDEQYFGPGTRLTVT.

Here the CDR3 DNA reads TGTGCCAGCGGACGGGGAATCCAAAGCACAGATACGCAGTATTTT. It specifies CASGRGIQSTDTQYF. This chain uses TRBV6-5 with TRBJ2-3, with D possibly matching TRBD2 (5 bases). CDR1 and CDR2 (germline): MNHEY, SVGAGI. The CDR3 is made up of 15 amino acids. V was cut by 8 bases and J by 0 bases, with 15 bases left in between.

This chain connects TRBV6-7 to TRBJ2-7, with a tentative D call TRBD2 (5 bases). Being an ORF, TRBV6-7 has a function that is uncertain. V gave up 4 bases and J gave up 3 bases, with 13 bases separating them. CDR3 length: 14 residues. The CDR3 reads CASSLERGSYEQYF. The CDR3 DNA is TGTGCCAGCAGTTTGGAACGGGGAAGCTACGAGCAGTACTTC.

Here the CDR3 reads CASSSAMNTEAFF. The CDR3 coding sequence is TGTGCCAGTAGTTCAGCAATGAACACTGAAGCTTTCTTT. This chain connects TRBV19 to TRBJ1-1; D is uncertain. CDR3 length equals 13 residues. The V gene's germline CDR1 is LNHDA and CDR2 SQIVND (reference sequence). The V gene lost 5 bases and the J gene lost 0 bases, with 7 bases spanning the gap. The complete variable domain, with remaining parts taken from reference TRBV19 and TRBJ1-1, reads DGGITQSPKYLFRKEGQNVTLSCEQNLNHDAMYWYRQDPGQGLRLIYYSQIVNDFQKGDIAEGYSVSREKKESFPLTVTSAQKNPTAFYLCASSSAMNTEAFFGQGTRLTVV.

V usage is TRBV9 and J usage is TRBJ2-3, with unresolved D. This CDR3 is built from 15 residues. Germline CDR1 SGDLS, CDR2 YYNGEE. The V and J ends lost 5 bases and 2 bases respectively, with 15 bases between them. The CDR3 reads CASSAASHDTDTQYF. The DNA of the CDR3 is TGTGCCAGCAGTGCCGCTAGTCACGACACAGATACGCAGTATTTT.

In DNA form, the CDR3 reads TGTGCCAGCAGCTCCCACTACGAGCAGTACTTC. Translating gives CASSSHYEQYF. The chain links TRBV5-6 to TRBJ2-7; D is ambiguous. With 3 bases removed from V and 3 bases from J, the gap between germline ends came to 4 bases. Germline values: CDR1 SGHDT, CDR2 YYEEEE. This CDR3 contains 11 residues.

This clone has only one observation. V is TRBV5-1 and J is TRBJ2-1; 8 bases are a match to TRBD2. Germline-derived CDR1 and CDR2 are SGHRS and YFSETQ. The V gene end was trimmed by 7 bases and the J gene end by 6 bases; junction bases not matched to a gene: 9. CDR3 length: 14 residues. CDR3 loop: CASATGTSRNEQFF. The CDR3 bases are TGCGCCAGCGCAACCGGGACTAGTCGCAATGAGCAGTTCTTC.

J is TRBJ2-3 and V is TRBV2; no clear D gene. The CDR3 runs to 15 residues. Trimming removed 5 bases from V and 2 bases from J, with 14 bases in between. Germline CDR1 SNHLY, CDR2 FYNNEI. The CDR3 nucleotides read TGTGCCAGCAGTCGGGCTCCTTACACCACAGATACGCAGTATTTT. The encoded protein is CASSRAPYTTDTQYF.

The chain recombines TRBV3-1 (or the pseudogene TRBV3-2) with TRBJ2-7; D perhaps matches TRBD1 (5 bases). The V gene lost 4 bases and the J gene lost 0 bases, with 13 bases spanning the gap. The CDR3 sequence is 15 residues long. CDR1 is LGHDT and CDR2 is YNNKEL in the germline V gene (reference sequence). The CDR3 sequence: CASSPGQTSSYEQYF. In nucleotides, the CDR3 is TGTGCCAGCAGCCCCGGACAAACGAGCTCCTACGAGCAGTACTTC.

This clone turned up a few times. The rearrangement links TRBV7-2 to TRBJ1-3; 9 bases align to TRBD1. The J segment lost 6 bases and the V segment lost 5 bases, leaving 8 bases of the junction unmatched. CDR3 length: 15 amino acids. The germline V gene has CDR1 SGHTA and CDR2 FQGNSA. CDR3 amino acids: CASSDDRGNVNTIYF. As DNA, the CDR3 is TGTGCCAGCAGCGATGACAGGGGGAATGTAAACACCATATATTTT. The whole variable domain, remainder taken from reference TRBV7-2 and TRBJ1-3, is GAGVSQSPSNKVTEKGKDVELRCDPISGHTALYWYRQSLGQGLEFLIYFQGNSAPDKSGLPSDRFSAERTGGSVSTLTIQRTQQEDSAVYLCASSDDRGNVNTIYFGEGSWLTVV.

The chain links TRBV9 to TRBJ2-2; no reliable D call. This CDR3 contains 12 residues. The V gene's germline CDR1 is SGDLS and CDR2 YYNGEE. V shed 5 bases and J shed 8 bases, with 10 bases lying between them. The CDR3 coding sequence is TGTGCCAGCAGGGGCCTTTTGGGGGAGCTGTTTTTT. Translated: CASRGLLGELFF.

This chain uses TRBV3-1 (or the pseudogene TRBV3-2) with TRBJ2-4; D remains unclear. Looked up from germline, CDR1 is LGHDT and CDR2 is YNNKEL (reference sequence). Trimming stripped 2 bases from V and 12 bases from J, with 14 bases between. CDR3 length: 13 residues. In nucleotides, the CDR3 is TGTGCCAGCAGCCAAACGAGTTTTCTTTCTCAGTACTTC. The encoded protein is CASSQTSFLSQYF.

The chain has TRBV7-7 and TRBJ2-7, with a weak D call TRBD2 (6 bases). The CDR3 consists of 14 residues. V dropped 5 bases and J dropped 3 bases, with 14 bases sitting between them. Germline CDR1 and CDR2: SSHAT and FNYEAQ (reference sequence). Written as DNA, the CDR3 is TGTGCCAGCAGCCTCCAGGACGGGGGCTACGAGCAGTACTTC. Its translation: CASSLQDGGYEQYF.

This sequence joins TRBV5-4 and TRBJ1-2; D unclear. V was cut by 5 bases and J by 1 base, with 18 bases left in between. From germline, CDR1 is SGHNT and CDR2 YYREEE (reference sequence). This CDR3 contains 16 residues. Here the CDR3 reads CASSQIKTQFNYGYTF. The CDR3, as DNA: TGTGCCAGCAGTCAAATCAAGACACAGTTTAACTATGGCTACACCTTC. The whole variable domain, filled in from reference TRBV5-4 and TRBJ1-2, reads ETGVTQSPTHLIKTRGQQVTLRCSSQSGHNTVSWYQQALGQGPQFIFQYYREEENGRGNFPPRFSGLQFPNYSSELNVNALELDDSALYLCASSQIKTQFNYGYTFGSGTRLTVV.